Shown below are 3 T cell receptor beta chains from a single sample sequenced in a study of T cell responses to AZD1222 COVID-19 vaccine. The assay was immunoSEQ multiplex PCR, and TCRdb's table has in-frame clones only and misses some. Of fewer than 85,000 clones in the sample, roughly nine tenths were seen once. The sequenced sample was peripheral blood, obtained 28 days after the second AZD1222 dose. These receptors were collected from an adult who received the AZD1222 COVID-19 vaccine.

In the case of this clone: One junction end disagrees with the germline gene, perhaps due to a read error. V gene TRBV19 combines with J gene TRBJ2-5, with 8 bases matching TRBD1. Germline loops: CDR1 LNHDA, CDR2 SQIVND (reference sequence). This CDR3 is 17 amino acids long. CDR3 coding DNA: TGTACCAGTAGTATCCCTGGGGGCAGGGGGCGAGAGGAGACCCAGTACTTC. The encoded protein is CTSSIPGGRGREETQYF.

This chain joins TRBV10-3 and TRBJ2-1, with D unresolved. The CDR3 sequence is 15 residues long. In germline, CDR1 is ENHRY, CDR2 SYGVKD. Trimming stripped 4 bases from V and 6 bases from J, with 16 bases between. CDR3 in amino acids: CAISAGRARSNEQFF. The CDR3 DNA sequence: TGTGCCATCAGTGCGGGTCGGGCAAGAAGCAATGAGCAGTTCTTC.

The chain has TRBV6-5 and TRBJ1-2, with a weak D call TRBD1 (6 bases). Germline CDR1 is MNHEY and CDR2 is SVGAGI. The CDR3 spans 15 residues. The V gene lost 5 bases and the J gene lost 8 bases, with 21 bases spanning the gap. The CDR3 nucleotides are TGTGCCAGCAGTAGACAGGAGTTATGGGTAGAGGGCTACACCTTC. This sequence encodes CASSRQELWVEGYTF.